One and the same sample provided the 11 T cell receptor beta chains below, sequenced in a study of T-cell reconstitution after alpha-beta-depleted transplantation in children. Library preparation (for TCRbeta) was performed with unique molecular identifiers. TCRdb itself ran the PCR reads through MiXCR, one entry per CDR3 protein. The sample consists of 450,000 to 500,000 distinct CDR3 sequences, under 15% of them appearing once. Sequencing was performed on PBMCs from the stem cell graft donor, taken from the stem cell graft. These receptors came from a human donor who donated a stem cell graft to a child with combined immunodeficiency.

This clonotype has only a few counts. The chain joins TRBV12-3 or TRBV12-4 to TRBJ2-7; TRBD2 might be the D (5 bases). The CDR3 spans 15 residues. V was cut by 3 bases and J by 3 bases, with 15 bases left in between. The CDR3 loop is CASSFGGGSFYEQYF. In nucleotides, the CDR3 is TGTGCCAGCAGTTTTGGCGGCGGGTCTTTCTACGAGCAGTACTTC.

This chain connects TRBV4-1 to TRBJ2-2; no reliable D call. The length of the CDR3 is 12 residues. V lost 6 bases to trimming and J lost 6 bases, with 8 bases between them. Germline lookup yields CDR1 MGHRA and CDR2 YSYEKL. The CDR3 protein is CASSQSAGELFF. The CDR3 DNA is TGCGCCAGCAGTCAAAGCGCCGGGGAGCTGTTTTTT.

The chain combines TRBV4-3 with TRBJ2-1, with D possibly being TRBD2 (6 bases). Germline V gene data show CDR1 as LGHNA and CDR2 as YSLEER. The CDR3 spans 15 residues. Trimming removed 0 bases from V and 8 bases from J, with 14 bases in between. The CDR3: CASSQDKGLRYEQFF. The CDR3, as DNA: TGCGCCAGCAGCCAAGATAAGGGACTTCGGTATGAGCAGTTCTTC.

In this sample, this clonotype turned up a few times. V gene TRBV29-1 combines with J gene TRBJ2-5; possibly TRBD1 for D (6 bases). Per the germline V gene, CDR1 is SQVTM and CDR2 is ANQGSEA. The CDR3 runs to 14 residues. V was pared by 5 bases and J by 2 bases, with 15 bases between. The chain's CDR3 is CSVTLFGQQETQYF. The DNA for the CDR3 is TGCAGCGTTACCCTATTCGGACAGCAAGAGACCCAGTACTTC.

This chain links TRBV2 with TRBJ1-4; D not certain. Trimming pared 7 bases from V and 7 bases from J, leaving 19 bases between. The CDR3 is made up of 15 amino acids. CDR1 is SNHLY and CDR2 is FYNNEI in the germline V gene. The CDR3 sequence is CASIPDVGWGEKLFF. The CDR3 DNA sequence: TGTGCCAGCATCCCCGACGTAGGGTGGGGTGAAAAACTGTTTTTT.

The chain joins TRBV6-5 to TRBJ2-3; 10 nucleotides line up with TRBD1. The germline CDR1 and CDR2 sequences are MNHEY and SVGAGI. CDR3 length: 15 amino acids. V lost 6 bases to trimming and J lost 2 bases; unmatched junction nucleotides: 5. The CDR3 reads CASSRDRGATDTQYF. The CDR3 nucleotides are TGTGCCAGCAGCCGGGACAGGGGAGCCACAGATACGCAGTATTTT.

The chain carries TRBV10-3 and TRBJ1-1, with 9 bases identical to TRBD1. After removal of 8 bases from V and 3 bases from J, the junction contained 4 bases not matched to a gene. This CDR3 is built from 13 residues. Germline V lookup: CDR1 ENHRY, CDR2 SYGVKD. CDR3 DNA: TGTGCCATCGGGGGACAGGGCGACACTGAAGCTTTCTTT. Translating it yields CAIGGQGDTEAFF.

The chain recombines TRBV7-9 with TRBJ2-1, with D uncertain. Germline CDR1 reads SEHNR; CDR2 reads FQNEAQ (reference sequence). The V gene lost 3 bases and the J gene lost 6 bases, with 6 bases spanning the gap. This CDR3 contains 12 residues. CDR3 in DNA: TGTGCCAGCAGCTTTTCAGCCAATGAGCAGTTCTTC. The encoded protein is CASSFSANEQFF.

This clonotype has at least ten counts. V usage is TRBV5-1 and J usage is TRBJ2-3; D not certain. The germline V gene has CDR1 SGHRS and CDR2 YFSETQ. CDR3 length: 15 residues. Trimming took 0 bases from V and 6 from J, leaving 14 bases between them. This chain's CDR3 is CASSLESDLRDTQYF. The CDR3 bases are TGCGCCAGCAGCTTGGAGTCTGACCTCCGGGATACGCAGTATTTT.

The chain links TRBV7-2 to TRBJ2-7; D is possibly TRBD1 or TRBD2 (5 bases each). CDR1 is SGHTA, CDR2 FQGNSA, per germline. Trimming left V 5 bases short and J 7 bases short, with 21 bases between. This CDR3 is built from 15 residues. The DNA for the CDR3 is TGTGCCAGCAGCCCGGAGCCGGGACCCACCCGAGAGCAGTACTTC. Its translation is CASSPEPGPTREQYF.

In this sample, this clonotype turned up many times. This chain joins TRBV10-2 and TRBJ1-2, with D maybe TRBD1 (5 bases). Germline V lookup: CDR1 WSHSY, CDR2 SAAADI. The CDR3 is 16 amino acids. The V gene lost 0 bases and the J gene lost 6 bases, with 17 bases spanning the gap. The CDR3 is CASSESTGWGKNGYTF. The CDR3 coding sequence is TGCGCCAGCAGTGAGTCGACGGGTTGGGGGAAAAATGGCTACACCTTC.